The clone carrying this T cell receptor beta chain showed up just a few times. The target antigen is unknown. One entry per CDR3 protein results from TCRdb running MiXCR on the 5' RACE reads. This sample has 430,000 or so distinct CDR3 sequences, with 20% to 30% found just once. The trim removed 0 bases at V and 6 bases at J, leaving 6 bases unmatched. The germline V gene has CDR1 SNHLY and CDR2 FYNNEI. The CDR3 extends over 15 amino acids. The data originate from a study of T-cell memory formation after mild COVID-19. General observations from the study: Clones which contracted sat mainly in CM and EM if CD4+, and in EMRA if CD8+. Specificity for SARS-CoV-2 was not confirmed among the second-wave clones peaking on day 37.

The origin of this receptor is an adult woman who had mild COVID-19 (a few samples of this study predate the infection). Cell type and time point are not known. Source material: PBMCs or a T cell subset sorted from them (not recorded which). This rearrangement joins TRBV2 to TRBJ2-7; 9 nucleotides line up with TRBD1. CDR3 amino acids: CASSEARGQGGEQYF. In DNA form, the CDR3 reads TGTGCCAGCAGTGAAGCGAGGGGACAGGGAGGCGAGCAGTACTTC.